These 8 T cell receptor beta chains came from one sample sequenced in a study of cytomegalovirus exposure and HLA in healthy donors. With 60 Vbeta and 13 Jbeta primers, the PCR was carried out. Repertoires were generated with immunoSEQ multiplex PCR, while TCRdb's copy carries only in-frame clones and drops some. In the table there are over 150,000 clones, roughly 70% of which are singletons. The specimen sequenced was PBMCs. These receptors all come from a man aged 25-45 years in good health and CMV-seronegative.

This chain uses TRBV6-5 with TRBJ1-5, with 7 positions matching TRBD1. The J segment lost 1 base and the V segment lost 4 bases, leaving 4 bases of the junction unmatched. The CDR3 sequence is 15 residues long. The germline V gene encodes CDR1 MNHEY and CDR2 SVGAGI. CDR3 nucleotides: TGTGCCAGCAGTTCAGAACAGGGGAGCAATCAGCCCCAGCATTTT. Protein product: CASSSEQGSNQPQHF.

This clone was observed a single time. The gene calls are TRBV19 and TRBJ1-5; 9 bases align to TRBD1. Germline lookup yields CDR1 LNHDA and CDR2 SQIVND (reference sequence). CDR3 length: 13 residues. Losses at the gene ends were 10 bases for V and 5 bases for J; bases not matched to a gene: 6. CDR3 amino acids: CATSGTGYQPQHF. CDR3 bases: TGTGCCACCTCCGGGACAGGGTATCAGCCCCAGCATTTT. The variable domain in full, with the rest retrieved from reference TRBV19 and TRBJ1-5, is DGGITQSPKYLFRKEGQNVTLSCEQNLNHDAMYWYRQDPGQGLRLIYYSQIVNDFQKGDIAEGYSVSREKKESFPLTVTSAQKNPTAFYLCATSGTGYQPQHFGDGTRLSIL.

V usage is TRBV6-6 and J usage is TRBJ1-6; 7 bases align to TRBD1. This CDR3 is 15 amino acids long. With V trimmed by 5 bases and J by 7 bases, 8 bases remained unmatched. CDR1 and CDR2 from the germline V gene are MNHNY and SVGAGI (reference sequence). The CDR3 region is CASSDSGTANSPLHF. The CDR3 DNA is TGTGCCAGCAGTGATTCCGGGACAGCAAATTCACCCCTCCACTTT.

The chain carries TRBV30 and TRBJ2-5; possible D gene TRBD2, 5 bases. The CDR3 length is 13 residues. Per germline, CDR1 GTSNPN and CDR2 SVGIG (reference sequence). V lost 3 bases to trimming and J lost 6 bases, with 14 bases between them. The CDR3 DNA sequence: TGTGCCTGGAGGGACTTGGGTTATCAGACCCAGTACTTC. Protein: CAWRDLGYQTQYF.

On this clone: Its ends do not fully match the called genes, so a read error is possible. The chain recombines TRBV7-9 with TRBJ1-1, with D possibly matching TRBD1 (6 bases). This CDR3 has 12 amino acids. Germline assignment: CDR1 SEHNR and CDR2 FQNEAQ (reference sequence). The CDR3 DNA reads TGTTCCAGCAGCTTATCACAGGGTGAAGCTTTCTTT. This codes for CSSSLSQGEAFF.

The chain carries TRBV6-5 and TRBJ2-2; 7 nucleotides agree with TRBD1. The CDR3 contains 14 residues. From germline, CDR1 is MNHEY and CDR2 SVGAGI. V was pared by 10 bases and J by 0 bases, with 5 bases of the junction left unmatched. This CDR3 is CATLDRSNTGELFF. CDR3 coding DNA: TGTGCCACCCTGGACAGGTCGAACACCGGGGAGCTGTTTTTT.

This sequence joins TRBV25-1 and TRBJ1-3, with 7 bases that match TRBD1. The CDR3 is made up of 15 amino acids. Trimming cost V 4 bases and J 7 bases; bases outside gene matches: 10. The germline gives CDR1 MGHDK, CDR2 SYGVNS. The CDR3: CASSAHSAGGNTIYF. The DNA of the CDR3 is TGTGCCAGCAGTGCCCATTCGGCAGGGGGGAACACCATATATTTT.

This clone was observed a handful of times. This chain links TRBV5-6 with TRBJ2-5; 7 positions agree with TRBD1. CDR1 and CDR2 (germline): SGHDT, YYEEEE. The CDR3 sequence is 13 residues long. V dropped 4 bases and J dropped 3; count of bases not matched to a gene: 3. The CDR3 loop reads CASSPGQEETQYF. The CDR3 nucleotides read TGTGCCAGCAGCCCCGGACAGGAAGAGACCCAGTACTTC.